The rows below give T cell receptor beta chains drawn from one sample of a study of T cell changes during pregnancy in multiple sclerosis. Libraries were prepared by immunoSEQ multiplex PCR; TCRdb keeps only in-frame clonotypes and omits some of them. The sample yields some 38,000 clones, about 90% seen once. Sequencing used CD4+ T cells from peripheral blood mononuclear cells, obtained in the second trimester of pregnancy. The receptors derive from a female donor in good health, enrolled as a control in a pregnancy study. Both conserved end residues are part of each CDR3. The D gene is left open where the match is weak.

CDR3 protein: CASSPGSGYGYTF; CDR3 DNA: TGTGCCAGCTCACCGGGCAGTGGTTATGGCTACACCTTC; V gene: TRBV18; J gene: TRBJ1-2; D gene: NA
CDR3 protein: CASSLLGGQETQYF; CDR3 DNA: TGCGCCAGCAGCTTGTTGGGGGGCCAAGAGACCCAGTACTTC; V gene: TRBV5-1; J gene: TRBJ2-5; D gene: NA
CDR3 protein: CASSVEGGNTQYF; CDR3 DNA: TGTGCCAGCAGCGTAGAGGGAGGGAACACGCAGTATTTT; V gene: TRBV9; J gene: TRBJ2-3; D gene: TRBD2
CDR3 protein: CASRGGQGLNQPQHF; CDR3 DNA: TGTGCCAGCAGGGGGGGACAGGGGCTCAATCAGCCCCAGCATTTT; V gene: TRBV28; J gene: TRBJ1-5; D gene: TRBD1
CDR3 protein: CASSQGILRESSNYGYTF; CDR3 DNA: TGCGCCAGCAGCCAAGGTATACTCAGGGAATCGTCTAACTATGGCTACACCTTC; V gene: TRBV4-3; J gene: TRBJ1-2; D gene: NA
CDR3 protein: CASSLEGGPWDEQFF; CDR3 DNA: TGCGCCAGCAGCTTGGAGGGGGGGCCTTGGGATGAGCAGTTCTTC; V gene: TRBV5-1; J gene: TRBJ2-1; D gene: NA
CDR3 protein: CATSRVDRTNQPQHF; CDR3 DNA: TGTGCCACCAGCAGAGTCGACAGGACAAATCAGCCCCAGCATTTT; V gene: TRBV15; J gene: TRBJ1-5; D gene: NA
CDR3 protein: CASRKSPGQGTANYGYTF; CDR3 DNA: TGTGCCAGTAGGAAATCCCCGGGACAGGGGACGGCTAACTATGGCTACACCTTC; V gene: TRBV19; J gene: TRBJ1-2; D gene: TRBD1
CDR3 protein: CASSLGQISGNTIYF; CDR3 DNA: TGTGCCAGCAGTTTGGGGCAGATTTCTGGAAACACCATATATTTT; V gene: TRBV28; J gene: TRBJ1-3; D gene: NA
CDR3 protein: CASSQGGPGVGNTIYF; CDR3 DNA: TGTGCCAGCAGCCAAGGAGGCCCCGGGGTTGGAAACACCATATATTTT; V gene: TRBV4-2; J gene: TRBJ1-3; D gene: NA